This T cell receptor (beta chain) was identified in a study of response to subunit inactivated influenza vaccine. Study-wide points: The authors suggested that few new T cells are recruited per seasonal influenza vaccination.

A remark on this clonotype: The target antigen is unknown.

This CDR3 is built from 13 residues. The V end lost 10 bases, the J end lost 4 bases, and 16 bases lay between the germline ends. The germline V gene encodes CDR1 SEHNR and CDR2 FQNEAQ (reference sequence). TCRdb re-derived calls from the RT-PCR reads in MiXCR, one entry per CDR3 protein. The data contain under 200,000 distinct CDR3 sequences, around 9.9% of them singletons. The material was non-naive T cells sorted from PBMCs, obtained roughly 48 days after vaccination. This chain joins TRBV7-9 and TRBJ1-1, with D maybe TRBD1 (5 bases). The origin of this receptor is a man aged 50 or older who received an inactivated influenza vaccine. CDR3 DNA: TGTGCCACCCAGGGTTTACAAGCCACTGAAGCTTTCTTT. Amino acids: CATQGLQATEAFF.